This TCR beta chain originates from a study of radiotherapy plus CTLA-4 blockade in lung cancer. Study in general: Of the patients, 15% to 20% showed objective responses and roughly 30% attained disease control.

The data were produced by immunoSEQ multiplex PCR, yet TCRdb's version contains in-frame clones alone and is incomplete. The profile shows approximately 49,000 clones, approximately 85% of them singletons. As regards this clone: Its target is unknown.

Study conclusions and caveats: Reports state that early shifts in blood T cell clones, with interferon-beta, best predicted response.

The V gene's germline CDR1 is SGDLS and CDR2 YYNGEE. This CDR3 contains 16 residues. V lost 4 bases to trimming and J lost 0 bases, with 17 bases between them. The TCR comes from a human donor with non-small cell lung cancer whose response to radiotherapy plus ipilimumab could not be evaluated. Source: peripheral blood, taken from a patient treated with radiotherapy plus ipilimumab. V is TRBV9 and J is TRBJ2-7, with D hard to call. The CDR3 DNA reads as TGTGCCAGCAGCCCCTACTCGGCGGATAGCTCCTACGAGCAGTACTTC. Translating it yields CASSPYSADSSYEQYF.